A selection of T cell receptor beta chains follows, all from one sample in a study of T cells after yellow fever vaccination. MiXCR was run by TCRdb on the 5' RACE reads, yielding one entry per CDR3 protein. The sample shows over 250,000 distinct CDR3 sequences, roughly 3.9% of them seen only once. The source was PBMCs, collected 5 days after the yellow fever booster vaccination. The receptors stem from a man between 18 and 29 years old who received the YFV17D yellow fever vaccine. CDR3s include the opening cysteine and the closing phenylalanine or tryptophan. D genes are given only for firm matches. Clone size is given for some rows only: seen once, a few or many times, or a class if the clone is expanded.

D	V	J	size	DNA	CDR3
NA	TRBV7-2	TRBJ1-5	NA	TGTGCCAGCAGCTTAGTGGACAGCCCCAATCAGCCCCAGCATTTT	CASSLVDSPNQPQHF
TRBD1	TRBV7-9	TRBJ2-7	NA	TGTGCCAGCAGCCGGGACAGGGCCCGAGAGCAGTACTTC	CASSRDRAREQYF
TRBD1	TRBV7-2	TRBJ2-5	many	TGTGCCAGCAGCCATCGGACAGGGGGCAGGCAAGAGACCCAGTACTTC	CASSHRTGGRQETQYF
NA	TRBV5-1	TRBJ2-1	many	TGCGCCAGCCGGGGGAGCGGGTACGAGCAGTTCTTC	CASRGSGYEQFF
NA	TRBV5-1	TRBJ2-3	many	TGCGCCAGCAGCTTGACAGGCGATAACACAGATACGCAGTATTTT	CASSLTGDNTDTQYF
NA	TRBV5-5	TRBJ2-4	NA	TGTGCCAGCAGCTACCTACCGACAGTAGCCAAAAACATTCAGTACTTC	CASSYLPTVAKNIQYF
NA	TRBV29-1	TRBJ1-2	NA	TGCAGCGTTGAAGCAAGGCTGCGGGGCTACACCTTC	CSVEARLRGYTF
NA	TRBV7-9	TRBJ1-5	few	TGTGCCAGCAGCCTTACGGGGACTCTCAATCAGCCCCAGCATTTT	CASSLTGTLNQPQHF
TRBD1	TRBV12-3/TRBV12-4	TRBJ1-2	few	TGTGCCAGCGGGACAGGGGGCACGGTTTTATATGGCTACACCTTC	CASGTGGTVLYGYTF
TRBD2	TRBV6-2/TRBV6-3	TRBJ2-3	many	TGTGCCAGCGCTAGGAGGAGCGGGGGGCCCACGCATACGCAGTATTTT	CASARRSGGPTHTQYF
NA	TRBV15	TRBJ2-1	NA	TGTGCCACCAGACAGAATTTTCCCGGGACGGAAAACAATGAGCAGTTCTTC	CATRQNFPGTENNEQFF
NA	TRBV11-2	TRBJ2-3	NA	TGTGCCAGCAGCTTGGGAGGGAGGACAGGGAGAACAGATACGCAGTATTTT	CASSLGGRTGRTDTQYF
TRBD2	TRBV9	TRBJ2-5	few	TGTGCCAGCAGCGTAGGGACTAGCGGGGGGTTGAAAGAGACCCAGTACTTC	CASSVGTSGGLKETQYF
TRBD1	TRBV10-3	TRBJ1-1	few	TGTGCCATCAGTGTAGAGGGGGCACGCCCTTTCTTT	CAISVEGARPFF
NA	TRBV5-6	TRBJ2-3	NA	TGTGCCAGCAGCGGGCTGATAGATACGCAGTATTTT	CASSGLIDTQYF
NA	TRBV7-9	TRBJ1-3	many	TGTGCCAGCAGCTTTGACTTAGGAGGGAGCTACACTGGAAACACCATATATTTT	CASSFDLGGSYTGNTIYF
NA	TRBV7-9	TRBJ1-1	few	TGTGCCAGCAGCTTAGGGCCTGTTGGAGAAGCTTTCTTT	CASSLGPVGEAFF
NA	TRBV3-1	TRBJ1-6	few	TGTGCCAGCAGCATTACGGGGGATAGCTCACCCCTCCACTTT	CASSITGDSSPLHF
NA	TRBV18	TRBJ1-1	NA	TGTGCCAGCTCAGGCAAGCCATACTCGGGGATGAACACTGAAGCTTTCTTT	CASSGKPYSGMNTEAFF
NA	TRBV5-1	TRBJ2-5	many	TGCGCCAGCACAGAGGGACCGGGGTGGATGGAGACCCAGTACTTC	CASTEGPGWMETQYF
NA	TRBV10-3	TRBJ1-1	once	TGTGCCATCTCCCGGGGCACTGAAGCTTTCTTT	CAISRGTEAFF
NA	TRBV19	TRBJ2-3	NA	TGTGCCAGTAGTAAAGGCGGGTATACAGATACGCAGTATTTT	CASSKGGYTDTQYF
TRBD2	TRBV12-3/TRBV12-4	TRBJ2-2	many	TGTGCCAGCAGTCTAGCGGGGCTAAGGACCGGGGAGCTGTTTTTT	CASSLAGLRTGELFF
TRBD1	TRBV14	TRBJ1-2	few	TGTGCCAGCAGCCAAGATAAAGGGGGCTACTATGGCTACACCTTC	CASSQDKGGYYGYTF
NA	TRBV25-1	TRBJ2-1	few	TGTGCCAGCACGGGGATTGAACGCTCCTACAATGAGCAGTTCTTC	CASTGIERSYNEQFF
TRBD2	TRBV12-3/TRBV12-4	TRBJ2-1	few	TGTGCCAGCAGCCCCCGGGGAGGGAGCGGTGAGCAGTTCTTC	CASSPRGGSGEQFF
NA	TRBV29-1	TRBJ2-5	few	TGCAGCGTTGCCCCCCCCCCAGGGCGCGAGACCCAGTACTTC	CSVAPPPGRETQYF
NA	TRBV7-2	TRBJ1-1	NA	TGTGCCAGCAGCTTGCGAGACGGAAACACTGAAGCTTTCTTT	CASSLRDGNTEAFF
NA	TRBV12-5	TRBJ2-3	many	TGTGCTAGTGGAGTTGAAGGGCCGGCAGATACGCAGTATTTT	CASGVEGPADTQYF
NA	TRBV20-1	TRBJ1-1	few	TGCAGTGCTAGATCTACCGCGCCAGAAGCTTTCTTT	CSARSTAPEAFF
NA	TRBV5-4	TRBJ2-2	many	TGTGCCAGCAGCTTGGAGGCTAACACCGGGGAGCTGTTTTTT	CASSLEANTGELFF
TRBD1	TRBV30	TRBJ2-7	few	TGTGCGGTCAACAGGGGGATCTCCTACGAGCAGTACTTC	CAVNRGISYEQYF
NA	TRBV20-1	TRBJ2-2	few	TGCAGTGCTAGCCCAGGAGCGAACACCGGGGAGCTGTTTTTT	CSASPGANTGELFF
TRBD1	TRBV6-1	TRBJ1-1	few	TGTGCCAGCAGTGAATGGGGCCTAAACCTGGGGCCAGGGGGCACTGAAGCTTTCTTT	CASSEWGLNLGPGGTEAFF
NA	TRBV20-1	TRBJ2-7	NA	TGCAGTGCTAGGAAGGACCCCCTATCCTACGAGCAGTACTTC	CSARKDPLSYEQYF
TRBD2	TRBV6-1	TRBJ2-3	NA	TGTGCCAGCAGTGGCCCAGCTACTGCGGGGGGGCAGTATTTT	CASSGPATAGGQYF
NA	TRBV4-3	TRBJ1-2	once	TGCGCCAGCAGCCAAGATGACATGGAGGGGTTAGAGCTAGGCTATGGCTACACCTTC	CASSQDDMEGLELGYGYTF
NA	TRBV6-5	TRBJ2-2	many	TGTGCCAGCAGTCCTATCGGGACGGAGAACACCGGGGAGCTGTTTTTT	CASSPIGTENTGELFF
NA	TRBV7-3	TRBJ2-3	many	TGTGCCAGCAGCTTAATGGGATTCAGCACAGATACGCAGTATTTT	CASSLMGFSTDTQYF
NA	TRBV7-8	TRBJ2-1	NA	TGTGCCAGCAGCCAGGGGATAGGGTCGGGGAATGAGCAGTTCTTC	CASSQGIGSGNEQFF
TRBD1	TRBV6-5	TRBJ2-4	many	TGTGCCAGCAGACGACAGGGTGTAGGGGCCAAAAACATTCAGTACTTC	CASRRQGVGAKNIQYF